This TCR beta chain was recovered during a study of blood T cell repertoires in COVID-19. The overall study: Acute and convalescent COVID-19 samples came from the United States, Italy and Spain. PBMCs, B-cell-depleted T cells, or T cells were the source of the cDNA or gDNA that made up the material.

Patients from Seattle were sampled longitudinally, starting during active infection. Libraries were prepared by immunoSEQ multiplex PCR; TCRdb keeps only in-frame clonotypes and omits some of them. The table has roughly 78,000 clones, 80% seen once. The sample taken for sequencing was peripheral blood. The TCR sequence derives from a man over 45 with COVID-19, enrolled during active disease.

In DNA form, the CDR3 reads TGTGCCAGCAGCCAAGCCCGTCAAAATCAGCCCCAGCATTTT. As protein: CASSQARQNQPQHF. The rearrangement joins TRBV6-6 to TRBJ1-5, with unresolved D. The germline V gene has CDR1 MNHNY and CDR2 SVGAGI (reference sequence). The CDR3 spans 14 residues. The V and J ends lost 6 bases and 4 bases respectively, with 13 bases between them.